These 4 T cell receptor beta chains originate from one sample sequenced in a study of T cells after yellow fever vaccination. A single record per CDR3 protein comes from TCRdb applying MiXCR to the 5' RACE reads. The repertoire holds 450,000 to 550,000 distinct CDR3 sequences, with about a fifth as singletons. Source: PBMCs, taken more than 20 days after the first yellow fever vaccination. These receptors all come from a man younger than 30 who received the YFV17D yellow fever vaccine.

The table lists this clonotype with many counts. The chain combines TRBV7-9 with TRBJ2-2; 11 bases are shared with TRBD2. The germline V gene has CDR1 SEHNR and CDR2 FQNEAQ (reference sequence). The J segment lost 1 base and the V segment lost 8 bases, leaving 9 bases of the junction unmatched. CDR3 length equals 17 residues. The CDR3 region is CASVPTTSGENTGELFF. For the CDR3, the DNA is TGTGCCAGCGTTCCCACGACTAGCGGGGAGAACACCGGGGAGCTGTTTTTT.

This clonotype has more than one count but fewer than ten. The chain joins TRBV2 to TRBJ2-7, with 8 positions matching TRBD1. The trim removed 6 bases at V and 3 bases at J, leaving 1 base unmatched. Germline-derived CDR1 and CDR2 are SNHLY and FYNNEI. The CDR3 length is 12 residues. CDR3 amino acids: CASSGTGYEQYV. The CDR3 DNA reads TGTGCCAGCAGCGGGACAGGCTACGAGCAGTACGTC.

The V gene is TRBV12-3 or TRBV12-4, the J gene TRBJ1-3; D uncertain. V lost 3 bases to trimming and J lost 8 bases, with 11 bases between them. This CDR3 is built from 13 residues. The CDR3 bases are TGTGCCAGCAGTTTTTTCTCGGGAGACACCATATATTTT. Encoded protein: CASSFFSGDTIYF.

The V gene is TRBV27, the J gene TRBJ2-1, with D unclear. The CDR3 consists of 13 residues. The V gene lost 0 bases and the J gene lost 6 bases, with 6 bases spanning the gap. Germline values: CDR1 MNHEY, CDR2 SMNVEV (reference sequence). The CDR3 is CASSLSGFNEQFF. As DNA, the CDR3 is TGTGCCAGCAGTTTATCCGGGTTCAATGAGCAGTTCTTC.